This TCR beta chain was documented in a study of regulatory T cells in long-lasting Graves disease. With iRepertoire HTBI primers and Arm-PCR of CDR3 regions, TCR beta libraries were built. TCRdb re-analysed the multiplex PCR reads in MiXCR, keeping a single row per CDR3 protein. The top ten hold approximately 12% of the sample, which has about 220,000 distinct CDR3 sequences, roughly a fifth seen once. CDR1 KGHSH and CDR2 LQKENI come from the germline V gene. The CDR3 loop spans 14 amino acids. Trimming stripped 4 bases from V and 1 base from J, with 11 bases between. In its sample, this clonotype was seen many times. Time point noted: newly diagnosed GD, antithyroid drugs for less than 3 months. The TCR library was made from RNA extracted from PBMCs. These data also featured in a second study, about T cells in Graves' hyperthyroidism and ophthalmopathy.

The chain uses TRBV18 and TRBJ2-7; either TRBD1 or TRBD2 may supply D (5 bases each). Here the sequenced sample was peripheral blood mononuclear cells (PBMCs), taken at new diagnosis, from a patient treated with antithyroid drugs. The TCR originated in a woman aged 25 to 39 with Graves disease. The DNA for the CDR3 is TGTGCCAGCTCACTAGGGACCCCGTCCTACGAGCAGTACTTC. This codes for CASSLGTPSYEQYF.